The 25 T cell receptor beta chains below all came from one sample that was sequenced in a study of cytomegalovirus exposure and HLA in healthy donors (dated by TCRdb to about 2017). The library was produced with the immunoSEQ multiplex PCR assay. For the multiplex PCR, a mixture combining 60 forward primers for TCR Vbeta segments and 13 reverse primers for TCR Jbeta segments was used. This immuneACCESS table, as held by TCRdb, lists in-frame sequences with V and J called but not all clones. Of the missing ones, under half trace to an unresolved V gene in checked studies; the others have no known cause. Across this sample there are about 170,000 clones, with 80% to 90% seen only once. The ten largest clones add up to 2.4% of the sample. Material: PBMCs. All receptors come from a male donor in good health and CMV-seronegative.

The rearrangement uses TRBV5-1 and TRBJ2-3; D is ambiguous. CDR1 SGHRS and CDR2 YFSETQ come from the germline V gene. The CDR3 covers 16 residues. V dropped 1 base and J dropped 1 base, with 13 bases sitting between them. The CDR3 DNA sequence: TGCGCCAGCAGCTTGTCTCCCTCGCGCGGCACAGATACGCAGTATTTT. This translates into CASSLSPSRGTDTQYF.

This clone occurred a few times. The chain carries TRBV7-9 and TRBJ2-6; D is possibly TRBD1 (6 bases). CDR3 length: 18 residues. V lost 0 bases, J lost 3 bases, and 15 bases lay in between. In germline, CDR1 is SEHNR, CDR2 FQNEAQ (reference sequence). The CDR3 spells CASSLAPGHLVGANVLTF. CDR3 nucleotide sequence: TGTGCCAGCAGCTTAGCGCCGGGACACCTCGTTGGGGCCAACGTCCTGACTTTC.

The chain combines TRBV19 with TRBJ2-7, with 9 bases aligning to TRBD1. V gave up 3 bases and J gave up 5 bases; unmatched junction bases: 8. Germline V lookup: CDR1 LNHDA, CDR2 SQIVND (reference sequence). The CDR3 sequence is 15 residues long. The CDR3 loop reads CASSMQGQGMNEQYF. CDR3 bases: TGTGCCAGTAGTATGCAAGGACAGGGGATGAACGAGCAGTACTTC.

This chain uses TRBV10-3 with TRBJ2-7; 8 bases align to TRBD1. Germline values: CDR1 ENHRY, CDR2 SYGVKD. The CDR3 loop spans 15 amino acids. Trimming removed 6 bases from V and 4 bases from J; junction bases left unmatched: 11. CDR3 nucleotide sequence: TGTGCCATCAGCGAGACCGGGACAGGAGCTTACGAGCAGTACTTC. Translation: CAISETGTGAYEQYF.

The chain is built from TRBV2 and TRBJ2-7, with D tentatively TRBD2 (6 bases). The V and J ends lost 0 bases and 4 bases respectively, with 10 bases between them. CDR1 SNHLY and CDR2 FYNNEI come from the germline V gene. The CDR3 runs to 14 residues. The CDR3 protein is CASSEAGAGYEQYF. In DNA form, the CDR3 reads TGTGCCAGCAGTGAAGCGGGCGCGGGGTACGAGCAGTACTTC.

This clone was recorded only once. This sequence joins TRBV29-1 and TRBJ1-2; TRBD1 matches at 9 bases. This CDR3 spans 13 amino acids. Trimming removed 3 bases from V and 4 bases from J; junction bases left unmatched: 3. Germline V gene lookup returns CDR1 SQVTM and CDR2 ANQGSEA. The CDR3 reads CSVEGQGLYGYTF. The DNA of the CDR3 is TGCAGCGTTGAGGGACAGGGCCTCTATGGCTACACCTTC. Supplemented by reference TRBV29-1 and TRBJ1-2, the full variable domain reads SAVISQKPSRDICQRGTSLTIQCQVDSQVTMMFWYRQQPGQSLTLIATANQGSEATYESGFVIDKFPISRPNLTFSTLTVSNMSPEDSSIYLCSVEGQGLYGYTFGSGTRLTVV.

The chain combines TRBV14 with TRBJ2-5; TRBD1 agrees at 7 bases. The CDR3 is made up of 16 amino acids. Trimming removed 0 bases from V and 1 base from J; junction bases left unmatched: 5. Germline CDR1 and CDR2: SGHDN and FVKESK. The CDR3 here is CASSQDGTVRQETQYF. Here the CDR3 DNA reads TGTGCCAGCAGCCAAGATGGGACAGTCCGCCAAGAGACCCAGTACTTC. The full variable domain, its missing parts supplied by reference TRBV14 and TRBJ2-5, is EAGVTQFPSHSVIEKGQTVTLRCDPISGHDNLYWYRRVMGKEIKFLLHFVKESKQDESGMPNNRFLAERTGGTYSTLKVQPAELEDSGVYFCASSQDGTVRQETQYFGPGTRLLVL.

The gene calls are TRBV4-1 and TRBJ1-1, with D uncertain. V was pared by 1 base and J by 6 bases, with 6 bases between. Germline V gene sequence: CDR1 MGHRA, CDR2 YSYEKL. This CDR3 contains 12 residues. The DNA of the CDR3 is TGCGCCAGCAGCCAAGGTTCTTCTGAAGCTTTCTTT. Translation: CASSQGSSEAFF.

This chain joins TRBV12-5 and TRBJ2-1; 11 bases align to TRBD2. The V gene's germline CDR1 is LGHNT and CDR2 FRNRAP. Unmatched junction bases numbered 5, after V lost 1 base and J lost 9 bases. CDR3 length: 15 residues. The CDR3 DNA follows: TGTGCTAGTGGTTTGGGACTAGCGGGACGCTCTGAGCAGTTCTTC. As protein: CASGLGLAGRSEQFF. Together with reference TRBV12-5 and TRBJ2-1, the CDR3 gives the full variable domain: DARVTQTPRHKVTEMGQEVTMRCQPILGHNTVFWYRQTMMQGLELLAYFRNRAPLDDSGMPKDRFSAEMPDATLATLKIQPSEPRDSAVYFCASGLGLAGRSEQFFGPGTRLTVL.

The chain joins TRBV4-3 to TRBJ2-7; tentative D call: TRBD1 (5 bases). CDR1 and CDR2 from the germline V gene are LGHNA and YSLEER. The CDR3 totals 14 residues. The V gene lost 4 bases and the J gene lost 1 base, with 11 bases spanning the gap. As DNA, the CDR3 is TGCGCCAGCAGCCCTGGAAGGGGTTCCTACGAGCAGTACTTC. It is translated as CASSPGRGSYEQYF.

The rearrangement joins TRBV2 to TRBJ2-7, with D maybe TRBD1 (5 bases). CDR3 length: 16 residues. The V gene lost 9 bases and the J gene lost 0 bases, with 21 bases spanning the gap. From germline, CDR1 is SNHLY and CDR2 FYNNEI. Here the CDR3 reads CASIALTLDSSYEQYF. The CDR3 bases are TGTGCCAGTATTGCTTTGACTCTTGACAGCTCCTACGAGCAGTACTTC.

The chain recombines TRBV14 with TRBJ1-1, with 7 bases aligning to TRBD1. The length of the CDR3 is 11 residues. Trimming removed 1 base from V and 10 bases from J; junction bases left unmatched: 0. The germline gives CDR1 SGHDN, CDR2 FVKESK. The CDR3 nucleotides are TGTGCCAGCAGCCAAGGGACAGGAGCTTTCTTT. It encodes CASSQGTGAFF.

The gene calls are TRBV15 and TRBJ2-5, with TRBD1 as a possible D gene (6 bases). The J call is uncertain, as TRBJ2-7 better fits the DNA end. Germline V gene sequence: CDR1 LNHNV, CDR2 YYDKDF (reference sequence). The CDR3 loop spans 14 amino acids. CDR3 protein: CATSPRTEVYEQYF. The CDR3 DNA is TGTGCCACCAGCCCGCGGACAGAAGTCTACGAGCAGTACTTC.

The V call is TRBV5-6, the J call TRBJ1-2, with 8 bases that match TRBD1. V trimming: 2 bases; J trimming: 3 bases; junction bases outside the gene matches: 3. This CDR3 is built from 14 residues. Germline-derived CDR1 and CDR2 are SGHDT and YYEEEE. The CDR3 DNA is TGTGCCAGCAGCTTTGGACAGGGTCACTATGGCTACACCTTC. Translated: CASSFGQGHYGYTF.

The gene calls are TRBV6-1 and TRBJ1-6, with D uncertain. V was clipped by 4 bases and J by 3 bases, with 7 bases between them. The CDR3 totals 14 residues. Germline V gives CDR1 MNHNS, CDR2 SASEGT. In DNA, the CDR3 is TGTGCCAGCAGTGTTGAGGGCTATAATTCACCCCTCCACTTT. Amino acid sequence: CASSVEGYNSPLHF.

J is TRBJ1-1 and V is TRBV19; D unresolved. This CDR3 region has 15 residues. Trimming took off 7 bases at V and 1 base at J, with 16 bases between the two ends. Germline values: CDR1 LNHDA, CDR2 SQIVND (reference sequence). The CDR3 region is CASKEFLAQNTEAFF. The CDR3 DNA reads as TGTGCCAGTAAGGAGTTCCTCGCGCAGAACACTGAAGCTTTCTTT.

The CDR3 sequence is CASSYAPGGKYEQYF. The CDR3 coding sequence is TGTGCCAGCAGTTACGCCCCGGGGGGCAAATACGAGCAGTACTTC. This chain joins TRBV6-5 and TRBJ2-7; weak D call: TRBD2 (7 bases). Trimming removed 2 bases at V and 4 bases at J, with 15 bases between. Per germline, CDR1 MNHEY and CDR2 SVGAGI. This CDR3 is built from 15 residues.

V and J are TRBV29-1 and TRBJ2-1; 10 bases map to TRBD2. The CDR3 has 18 residues. Germline values: CDR1 SQVTM, CDR2 ANQGSEA. The V gene end was trimmed by 2 bases and the J gene end by 3 bases; junction bases not matched to a gene: 13. The CDR3 bases are TGCAGCGTTGAACCGCGAGCGGGAGGGTCACGTAACTACAATGAGCAGTTCTTC. This gives the protein CSVEPRAGGSRNYNEQFF.

The chain employs TRBV5-1 and TRBJ2-7; TRBD2 is a possible D gene (5 bases). CDR3 length: 13 residues. V lost 0 bases and J 6 bases, leaving 10 bases between the germline ends. Germline V lookup: CDR1 SGHRS, CDR2 YFSETQ. The CDR3 bases are TGCGCCAGCAGCTTGGGCCTAGCCTCCGAGCAGTACTTC. Encoded protein: CASSLGLASEQYF.

This clone was recorded only once. The gene calls are TRBV6-4 and TRBJ2-1, with no clear D. Trimming stripped 2 bases from V and 5 bases from J, with 10 bases between. Germline V lookup: CDR1 MRHNA, CDR2 SNTAGT. The length of the CDR3 is 14 residues. The CDR3 region is CASSDGPIDNEQFF. The CDR3 DNA reads TGTGCCAGCAGTGACGGGCCTATAGACAATGAGCAGTTCTTC.

This clone was observed a few times. This chain joins TRBV5-4 and TRBJ1-1; no firm D call. Per germline, CDR1 SGHNT and CDR2 YYREEE (reference sequence). V lost 4 bases to trimming and J lost 5 bases, with 12 bases between them. This CDR3 contains 13 residues. The CDR3 DNA follows: TGTGCCAGCAGCCCGGCAAGAGGGACTGAAGCTTTCTTT. It specifies CASSPARGTEAFF.

The chain couples TRBV7-8 to TRBJ1-1; 9 positions match TRBD1. Germline V gives CDR1 SGHVS, CDR2 FQNEAQ. There are 16 residues in the CDR3. V lost 8 bases to trimming and J lost 1 base; unmatched junction nucleotides: 11. The CDR3 DNA sequence: TGTGCCAGCCGACCTACGGACAGGGGACGGAACACTGAAGCTTTCTTT. Translation: CASRPTDRGRNTEAFF.

The chain has TRBV2 and TRBJ2-5, with D unresolved. CDR3 length: 11 amino acids. Trimming took off 2 bases at V and 6 bases at J, with 4 bases between the two ends. Looked up from germline, CDR1 is SNHLY and CDR2 is FYNNEI. The DNA of the CDR3 is TGTGCCAGCAGTGAATATCAGACCCAGTACTTC. Translated: CASSEYQTQYF. Full variable domain (outside the CDR3, taken from reference TRBV2 and TRBJ2-5): EPEVTQTPSHQVTQMGQEVILRCVPISNHLYFYWYRQILGQKVEFLVSFYNNEISEKSEIFDDQFSVERPDGSNFTLKIRSTKLEDSAMYFCASSEYQTQYFGPGTRLLVL.

The V and J genes are TRBV4-2 and TRBJ2-2; D is ambiguous. Trimming pared 4 bases from V and 5 bases from J, leaving 8 bases between. This CDR3 has 13 residues. The V gene's germline CDR1 is LGHNA and CDR2 YNFKEQ. CDR3 region: CASSRPGTGELFF. The CDR3 DNA reads TGTGCCAGCAGCCGTCCCGGGACCGGGGAGCTGTTTTTT.

The chain links TRBV6-5 to TRBJ2-5, with TRBD1 as a possible D gene (5 bases). The V end lost 8 bases, the J end lost 5 bases, and 18 bases lay between the germline ends. The CDR3 is made up of 14 amino acids. Germline V gene sequence: CDR1 MNHEY, CDR2 SVGAGI. CDR3 DNA sequence: TGTGCCAGCGGATACGACAGTCCCTCGGAGACCCAGTACTTC. Translation: CASGYDSPSETQYF.